One TCR beta chain is described in this entry. Antigen: not known. This entry is derived from a study of OX40 agonist ivuxolimab in advanced cancers. Whole-study findings and limits: CD4+ and CD8+ blood T cells expanded clonally by week 6 at 0.1 to 3.0 mg/kg.

The table came from immunoSEQ multiplex PCR; TCRdb's copy has only in-frame clones and leaves some out. The data hold more than 20,000 clones, with about 90% observed a single time. CDR3 length: 12 residues. Germline assignment: CDR1 MDHEN and CDR2 SYDVKM. Trimming stripped 9 bases from V and 6 bases from J, with 13 bases between. The sequencing used CD4+ or CD8+ T cells sorted from blood, collected in a trial of the OX40 agonist ivuxolimab. This sequence joins TRBV28 and TRBJ2-3; possible D gene TRBD2, 5 bases. The clonotype originates from an adult with an advanced solid tumor such as melanoma, head and neck, liver or kidney cancer. The CDR3 DNA reads TGTGCCAGTGGATCCCGGAGGGATACGCAGTATTTT. Protein: CASGSRRDTQYF. Supplemented by reference TRBV28 and TRBJ2-3, the full variable domain reads DVKVTQSSRYLVKRTGEKVFLECVQDMDHENMFWYRQDPGLGLRLIYFSYDVKMKEKGDIPEGYSVSREKKERFSLILESASTNQTSMYLCASGSRRDTQYFGPGTRLTVL.